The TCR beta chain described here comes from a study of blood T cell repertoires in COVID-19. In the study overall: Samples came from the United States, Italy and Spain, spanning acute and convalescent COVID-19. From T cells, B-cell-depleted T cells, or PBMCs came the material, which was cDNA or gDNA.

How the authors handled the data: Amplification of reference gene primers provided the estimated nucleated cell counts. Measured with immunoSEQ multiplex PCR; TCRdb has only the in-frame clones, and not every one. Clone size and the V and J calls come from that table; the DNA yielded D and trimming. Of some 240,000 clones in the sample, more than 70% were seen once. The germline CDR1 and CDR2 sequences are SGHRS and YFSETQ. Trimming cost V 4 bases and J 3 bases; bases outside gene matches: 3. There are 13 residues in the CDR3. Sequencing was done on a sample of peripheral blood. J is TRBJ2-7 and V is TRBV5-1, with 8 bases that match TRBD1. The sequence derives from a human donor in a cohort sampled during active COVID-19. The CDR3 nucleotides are TGCGCCAGCAGCCCAACAGGGGGCTACGAGCAGTACTTC. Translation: CASSPTGGYEQYF.